These 8 T cell receptor beta chains were sequenced from one sample in a study of T cells in Graves' hyperthyroidism and ophthalmopathy. Amplified regions were TCR beta CDR3 sequences from RNA transcripts. The HTBI primer set served for first-round RT-PCR of the TCR CDR3. TCRdb re-analysed the multiplex PCR reads in MiXCR, keeping a single row per CDR3 protein. The table includes roughly 300,000 distinct CDR3 sequences, more than 11% detected once. Material: blood. These receptors were obtained from a woman aged 25-40 years with Graves' hyperthyroidism.

This clonotype occurred a few times. The chain combines TRBV7-9 with TRBJ1-1; D uncertain. The CDR3 contains 13 residues. The V end was cut by 0 bases, the J end by 4 bases, with 6 bases between. The germline CDR1 and CDR2 sequences are SEHNR and FQNEAQ (reference sequence). The CDR3 loop reads CASSLAVGTEAFF. CDR3 in DNA: TGTGCCAGCAGCTTAGCGGTGGGCACTGAAGCTTTCTTT.

This clonotype occurred a few times. This could be a read error, since a much larger clone is one nucleotide away. CDR3 sequence: CASSDLRYEQYF. The CDR3 DNA sequence: TGTGCCAGCAGTGATTTGAGGTACGAGCAGTACTTC. This sequence joins TRBV2 and TRBJ2-7; D gene uncertain. This CDR3 is built from 12 residues. The V gene lost 3 bases and the J gene lost 4 bases, with 7 bases spanning the gap. CDR1 is SNHLY, CDR2 FYNNEI, per germline.

This clonotype was seen at least ten times. This chain uses TRBV10-3 with TRBJ2-1; the D gene could be TRBD1 or TRBD2 (6 bases each). Trimming pared 0 bases from V and 6 bases from J, leaving 12 bases between. Germline V gene data show CDR1 as ENHRY and CDR2 as SYGVKD. CDR3 size: 15 residues. The CDR3 loop reads CAISESHSGANEQFF. The CDR3 nucleotides read TGTGCCATCAGTGAGTCGCATTCGGGGGCCAATGAGCAGTTCTTC.

The chain couples TRBV28 to TRBJ2-1, with a possible D match to TRBD2 (6 bases). This CDR3 spans 15 amino acids. V was trimmed by 8 bases and J by 3 bases, leaving 17 bases between them. CDR1 and CDR2 from the germline V gene are MDHEN and SYDVKM. The CDR3: CASRAGRTGYNEQFF. CDR3 sequence (DNA): TGTGCCAGCCGGGCGGGACGGACGGGCTACAATGAGCAGTTCTTC.

There are many counts of this clonotype. The rearrangement uses TRBV28 and TRBJ1-5; D remains unclear. V was shortened by 3 bases and J by 6 bases, with 9 bases between the two germline ends. The germline CDR1 and CDR2 sequences are MDHEN and SYDVKM. The CDR3 length is 13 residues. DNA of the CDR3: TGTGCCAGCAGTTTTGCCCGGGGTCAGCCCCAGCATTTT. Translating gives CASSFARGQPQHF.

This clonotype was picked up a small number of times. This chain links TRBV19 with TRBJ1-5; D remains unclear. In germline, CDR1 is LNHDA, CDR2 SQIVND (reference sequence). Trimming removed 7 bases at V and 0 bases at J, with 10 bases between. The CDR3 sequence is 14 residues long. CDR3: CASIGPNSNQPQHF. Here the CDR3 DNA reads TGTGCCAGTATCGGTCCAAATAGCAATCAGCCCCAGCATTTT.

Ten or more counts support this clonotype. This rearrangement joins TRBV28 to TRBJ2-3, with 9 bases aligning to TRBD1. CDR3 size: 15 residues. Unmatched junction bases numbered 10, after V lost 6 bases and J lost 6 bases. Per the germline V gene, CDR1 is MDHEN and CDR2 is SYDVKM. Here the CDR3 reads CASRDTGGSLDTQYF. The CDR3 DNA sequence: TGTGCCAGCAGGGACACAGGGGGCTCGTTGGATACGCAGTATTTT. Together with reference TRBV28 and TRBJ2-3, the CDR3 gives the full variable domain: DVKVTQSSRYLVKRTGEKVFLECVQDMDHENMFWYRQDPGLGLRLIYFSYDVKMKEKGDIPEGYSVSREKKERFSLILESASTNQTSMYLCASRDTGGSLDTQYFGPGTRLTVL.

This clonotype was detected ten times or more. The V and J genes are TRBV20-1 and TRBJ2-7, with D maybe TRBD2 (6 bases). This CDR3 is built from 14 residues. Germline V CDR1 and CDR2: DFQATT, SNEGSKA (reference sequence). The V and J ends lost 0 bases and 4 bases respectively, with 13 bases between them. Here the CDR3 reads CSARDEEGPYEQYF. The CDR3 DNA is TGCAGTGCTAGAGATGAGGAGGGGCCGTACGAGCAGTACTTC.